This T cell receptor (beta chain) stems from a study of low-dose radiotherapy and immunotherapy resistance in tumors. On this clonotype itself: A read error is likely here: a far larger clone is one base away.

Time point denoted: after trial treatment. Treatment meaning: LDRT plus nivolumab, ipilimumab, low-dose cyclophosphamide and aspirin (RACIN trial). Eligibility was restricted to patients presenting with advanced solid tumors that lacked tumor-infiltrating lymphocytes. This CDR3 is 13 amino acids long. Germline lookup yields CDR1 MNHNS and CDR2 SASEGT. V was cut by 9 bases and J by 2 bases, with 10 bases left in between. Primers used for first-strand cDNA, a TRAV- and TRBV-specific set, covered both alpha and beta chains. TCR amplification ran 15 to 25 PCR cycles using constant-region and V-primer adapter primers. TCRdb reprocessed the reads via MiXCR and lists one record per CDR3 protein. The sample lists 100,000 or so distinct CDR3 sequences; 20% to 25% were seen once.

The TCR was taken from a male donor with prostate cancer. The J gene is TRBJ2-2, the V gene TRBV6-1; D uncertain. This specimen was PBMCs, taken after low-dose radiotherapy plus immunotherapy. The CDR3 reads CARRTANTGELFF. CDR3 in DNA: TGTGCCAGAAGAACAGCAAACACCGGGGAGCTGTTTTTT.